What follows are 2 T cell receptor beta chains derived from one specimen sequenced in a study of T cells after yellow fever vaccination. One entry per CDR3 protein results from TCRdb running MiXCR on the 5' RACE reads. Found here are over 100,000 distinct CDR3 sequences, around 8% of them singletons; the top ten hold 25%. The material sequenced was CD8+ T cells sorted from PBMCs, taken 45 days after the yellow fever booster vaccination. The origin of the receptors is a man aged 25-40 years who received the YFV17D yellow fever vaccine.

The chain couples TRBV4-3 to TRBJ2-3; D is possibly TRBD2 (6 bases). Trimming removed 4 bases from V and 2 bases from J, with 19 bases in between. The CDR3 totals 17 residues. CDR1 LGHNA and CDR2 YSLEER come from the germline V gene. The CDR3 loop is CASSREGRAGPTDTQYF. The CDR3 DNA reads TGCGCCAGCAGCCGAGAAGGCCGGGCGGGGCCCACAGATACGCAGTATTTT.

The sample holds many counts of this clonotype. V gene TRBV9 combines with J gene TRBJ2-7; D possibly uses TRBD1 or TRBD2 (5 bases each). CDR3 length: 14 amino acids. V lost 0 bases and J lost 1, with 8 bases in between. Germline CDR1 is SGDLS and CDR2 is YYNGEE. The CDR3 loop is CASSVGGLSYEQYF. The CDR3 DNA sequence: TGTGCCAGCAGCGTAGGGGGGTTGTCCTACGAGCAGTACTTC.